This T cell receptor beta chain appears in the sequencing data of a study of T cells in Graves' hyperthyroidism and ophthalmopathy. Whole-study findings and limits: Most clonotypes expanded in thyroid above 0.001 were likewise present in blood.

RNA transcripts were the template for amplifying TCR beta CDR3 regions. First-round RT-PCR targeting the TCR CDR3 was performed with the HTBI primer set. Using its own MiXCR run on the multiplex PCR reads, TCRdb lists one record per CDR3 protein. Of around 500,000 distinct CDR3 sequences in the sample, approximately 16% were seen once. V was shortened by 6 bases and J by 2 bases, with 13 bases between the two germline ends. This CDR3 region has 14 residues. CDR1 and CDR2 (germline): ENHRY, SYGVKD. This clonotype was seen ten or more times. Its specificity is unknown. The receptor's source is a woman aged 25-40 years with Graves' ophthalmopathy. The sequenced material came from blood. The rearrangement uses TRBV10-3 and TRBJ2-5, with D maybe TRBD2 (5 bases). CDR3: CAIRVSSGQETQYF. The CDR3, as DNA: TGTGCCATCAGAGTCTCTTCGGGGCAAGAGACCCAGTACTTC.